One sample yielded the 6 T cell receptor beta chains listed below, sequenced in a study of T cells after yellow fever vaccination. A single record per CDR3 protein comes from TCRdb applying MiXCR to the 5' RACE reads. Of 180,000 or so distinct CDR3 sequences listed, approximately 11% are singletons. Sequenced material: CD8+ T cells sorted from PBMCs, taken 15 days after the yellow fever booster vaccination. These receptor sequences come from a man between 18 and 35 years old who received the YFV17D yellow fever vaccine.

J is TRBJ2-7 and V is TRBV7-9; 7 bases fit TRBD1. The CDR3 loop spans 12 amino acids. V was pared by 7 bases and J by 6 bases, with 6 bases of the junction left unmatched. In germline, CDR1 is SEHNR, CDR2 FQNEAQ (reference sequence). The CDR3: CASTRQGSEQYF. The CDR3 DNA reads TGTGCCAGCACCCGACAGGGATCCGAGCAGTACTTC.

This clonotype was counted between two and nine times. The chain links TRBV5-1 to TRBJ2-1; 7 nucleotides agree with TRBD1. Per the germline V gene, CDR1 is SGHRS and CDR2 is YFSETQ. The junction had 5 bases not matched to a gene; V was cut back by 0 bases and J by 8 bases. The CDR3 is made up of 14 amino acids. This chain's CDR3 is CASSLATGMDEQFF. The CDR3 nucleotides are TGCGCCAGCAGCTTGGCGACAGGGATGGATGAGCAGTTCTTC.

The V gene is TRBV11-2, the J gene TRBJ2-7; no clear D gene. The V gene lost 2 bases and the J gene lost 6 bases, with 14 bases spanning the gap. CDR3 length equals 14 residues. Germline CDR1 and CDR2: SGHAT and FQNNGV. CDR3 residues: CASSLYTPIGEQYF. For the CDR3, the DNA is TGTGCCAGCAGCTTATACACCCCTATCGGCGAGCAGTACTTC. Drawing the rest from reference TRBV11-2 and TRBJ2-7, the complete variable domain is EAGVAQSPRYKIIEKRQSVAFWCNPISGHATLYWYQQILGQGPKLLIQFQNNGVVDDSQLPKDRFSAERLKGVDSTLKIQPAKLEDSAVYLCASSLYTPIGEQYFGPGTRLTVT.

J is TRBJ1-1 and V is TRBV7-2, with 8 bases fitting TRBD1. CDR1 is SGHTA, CDR2 FQGNSA, per germline. The CDR3 spans 15 residues. The J segment lost 5 bases and the V segment lost 2 bases, leaving 7 bases of the junction unmatched. The CDR3 DNA follows: TGTGCCAGCAGCTTACAGGACAGGGATATAACTGAAGCTTTCTTT. Translated, it gives CASSLQDRDITEAFF.

This clonotype was recorded a few times. The chain recombines TRBV9 with TRBJ2-3; 7 positions match TRBD2. The V gene's germline CDR1 is SGDLS and CDR2 YYNGEE. The CDR3 has 15 residues. The J segment lost 0 bases and the V segment lost 4 bases, leaving 5 bases of the junction unmatched. Here the CDR3 reads CASSPSGESTDTQYF. CDR3 sequence (DNA): TGTGCCAGCAGCCCAAGCGGGGAGAGCACAGATACGCAGTATTTT.

Many counts were recorded for this clonotype. The CDR3 region has the DNA TGTGCCAGCAGTACCCCGAGGGGCACTGAAGCTTTCTTT. This translates into CASSTPRGTEAFF. This sequence joins TRBV6-5 and TRBJ1-1, with D possibly matching TRBD1 (5 bases). V was trimmed by 5 bases and J by 4 bases, leaving 11 bases between them. The CDR3 is 13 amino acids. Germline lookup yields CDR1 MNHEY and CDR2 SVGAGI.